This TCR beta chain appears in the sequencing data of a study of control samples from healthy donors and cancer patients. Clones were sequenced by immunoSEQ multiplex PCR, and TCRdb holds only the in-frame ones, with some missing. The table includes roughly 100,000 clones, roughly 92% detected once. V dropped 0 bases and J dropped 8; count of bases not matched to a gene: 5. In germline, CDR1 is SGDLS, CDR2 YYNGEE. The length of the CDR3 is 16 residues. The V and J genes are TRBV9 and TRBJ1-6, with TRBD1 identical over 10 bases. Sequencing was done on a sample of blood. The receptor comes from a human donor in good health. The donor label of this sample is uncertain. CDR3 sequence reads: CASSVGQGALDSPLHF. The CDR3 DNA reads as TGTGCCAGCAGCGTAGGACAGGGGGCTCTAGATTCACCCCTCCACTTT.